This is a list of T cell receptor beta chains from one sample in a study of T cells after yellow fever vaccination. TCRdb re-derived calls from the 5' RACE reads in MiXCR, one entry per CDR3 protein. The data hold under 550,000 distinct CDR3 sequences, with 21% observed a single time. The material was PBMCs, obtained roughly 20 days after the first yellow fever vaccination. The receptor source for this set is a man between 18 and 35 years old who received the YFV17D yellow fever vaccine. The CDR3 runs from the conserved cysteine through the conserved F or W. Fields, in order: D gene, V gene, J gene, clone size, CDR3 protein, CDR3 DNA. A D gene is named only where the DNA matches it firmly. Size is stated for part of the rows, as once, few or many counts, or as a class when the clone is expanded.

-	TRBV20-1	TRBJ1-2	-	CSARVGGQDYGYTF	TGCAGTGCTAGAGTGGGGGGGCAAGACTATGGCTACACCTTC
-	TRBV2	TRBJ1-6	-	CASSEQGEDSSPLHF	TGTGCCAGCAGTGAACAGGGCGAAGATAGCTCACCCCTCCACTTT
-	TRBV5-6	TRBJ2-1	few	CASTQLVLGEQFF	TGTGCCAGCACCCAACTAGTGCTAGGTGAGCAGTTCTTC
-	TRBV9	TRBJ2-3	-	CASSPRGDPVADTQYF	TGTGCCAGCAGCCCAAGAGGTGACCCGGTCGCAGATACGCAGTATTTT
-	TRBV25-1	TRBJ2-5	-	CASSEFQGDLETQYF	TGTGCCAGCAGTGAATTTCAAGGGGACCTAGAGACCCAGTACTTC
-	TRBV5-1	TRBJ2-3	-	CASTLRYQPPDTQYF	TGCGCCAGCACCTTGAGGTACCAGCCCCCAGATACGCAGTATTTT
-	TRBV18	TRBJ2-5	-	CASSSTVGNQETQYF	TGTGCCAGCTCATCCACAGTAGGCAACCAAGAGACCCAGTACTTC
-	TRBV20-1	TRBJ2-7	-	CSARRTARQWDEQYF	TGCAGTGCTAGAAGGACGGCGAGGCAGTGGGACGAGCAGTACTTC
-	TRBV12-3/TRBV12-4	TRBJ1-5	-	CASSPTVTSNQPQHF	TGTGCCAGCAGTCCGACGGTGACAAGCAATCAGCCCCAGCATTTT
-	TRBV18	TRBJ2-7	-	CASSPGGSQYEQYF	TGTGCCAGCTCACCAGGGGGGTCTCAGTACGAGCAGTACTTC
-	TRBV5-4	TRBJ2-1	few	CASSFGGTNHNEQFF	TGTGCCAGCAGCTTCGGCGGCACAAACCACAATGAGCAGTTCTTC
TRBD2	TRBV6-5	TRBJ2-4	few	CASSYSGLAGGRNIQYF	TGTGCCAGCAGTTATAGTGGACTAGCGGGGGGGCGGAACATTCAGTACTTC
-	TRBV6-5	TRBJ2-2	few	CASSSSSANTGELFF	TGTGCCAGCAGTTCATCGTCGGCGAACACCGGGGAGCTGTTTTTT
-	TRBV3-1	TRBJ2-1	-	CASSQAHGTYNEQFF	TGTGCCAGCAGCCAAGCCCATGGGACCTACAATGAGCAGTTCTTC
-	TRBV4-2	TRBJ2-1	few	CASSQEIDLSRSSYNEQFF	TGTGCCAGCAGCCAAGAGATTGACCTTTCCCGCAGCTCCTACAATGAGCAGTTCTTC
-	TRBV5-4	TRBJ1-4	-	CASRHSTAEKLFF	TGTGCCAGCAGACACTCCACGGCCGAAAAACTGTTTTTT
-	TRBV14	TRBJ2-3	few	CASSQKTAGTDTQYF	TGTGCCAGCAGCCAAAAGACAGCTGGCACAGATACGCAGTATTTT
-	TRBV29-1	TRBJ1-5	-	CSVEVDVNQPQHF	TGCAGCGTTGAAGTGGATGTTAACCAGCCCCAGCATTTT
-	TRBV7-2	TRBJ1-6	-	CASSAPGPRSWSPLHF	TGTGCCAGCAGCGCTCCGGGCCCGCGTTCGTGGTCACCCCTCCACTTT
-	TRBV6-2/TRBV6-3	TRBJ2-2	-	CASSYGRSGELFF	TGTGCCAGCAGTTACGGAAGGTCCGGGGAGCTGTTTTTT